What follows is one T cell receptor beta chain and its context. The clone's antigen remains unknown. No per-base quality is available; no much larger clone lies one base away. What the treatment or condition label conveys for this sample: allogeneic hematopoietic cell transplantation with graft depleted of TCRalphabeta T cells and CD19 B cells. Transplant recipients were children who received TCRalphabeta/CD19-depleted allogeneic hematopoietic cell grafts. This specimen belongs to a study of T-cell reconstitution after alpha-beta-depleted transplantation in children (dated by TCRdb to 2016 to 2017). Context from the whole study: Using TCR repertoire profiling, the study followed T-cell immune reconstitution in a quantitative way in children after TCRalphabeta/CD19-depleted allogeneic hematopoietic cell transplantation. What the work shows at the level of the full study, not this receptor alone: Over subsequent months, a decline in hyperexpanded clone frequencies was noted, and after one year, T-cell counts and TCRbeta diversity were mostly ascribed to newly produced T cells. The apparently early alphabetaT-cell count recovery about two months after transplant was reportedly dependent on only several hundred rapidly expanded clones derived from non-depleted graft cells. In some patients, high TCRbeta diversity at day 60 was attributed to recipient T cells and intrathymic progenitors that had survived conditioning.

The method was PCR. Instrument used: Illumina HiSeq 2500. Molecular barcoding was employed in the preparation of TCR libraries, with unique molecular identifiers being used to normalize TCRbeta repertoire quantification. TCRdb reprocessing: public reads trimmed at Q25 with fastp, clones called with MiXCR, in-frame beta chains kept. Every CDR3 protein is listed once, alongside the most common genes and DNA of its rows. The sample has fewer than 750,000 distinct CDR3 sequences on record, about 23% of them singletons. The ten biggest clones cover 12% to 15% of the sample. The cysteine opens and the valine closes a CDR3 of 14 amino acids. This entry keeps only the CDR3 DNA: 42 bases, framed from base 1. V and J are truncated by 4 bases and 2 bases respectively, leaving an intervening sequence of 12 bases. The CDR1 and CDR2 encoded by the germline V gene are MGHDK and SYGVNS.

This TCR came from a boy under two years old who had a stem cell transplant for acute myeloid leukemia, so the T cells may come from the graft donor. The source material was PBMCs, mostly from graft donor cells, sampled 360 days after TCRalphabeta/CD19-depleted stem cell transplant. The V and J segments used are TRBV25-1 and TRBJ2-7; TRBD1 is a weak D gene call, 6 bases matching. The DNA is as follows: TGTGCCAGCAGTGCCAGGGGTGAGGCCTACGAGCAGTACGTC. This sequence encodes CASSARGEAYEQYV.